This T cell receptor beta chain was identified during a study of shared clonotypes between healthy human individuals. The study, taken as a whole, reports: In having few donors, the study represented limited genetic and exposure-history diversity.

To note about this clone: Its specificity is not known.

Repertoires were generated with immunoSEQ multiplex PCR, while TCRdb's copy carries only in-frame clones and drops some. The profile shows about 1.5 million clones, roughly 98% of them singletons. CDR1 and CDR2 from the germline V gene are SGHTA and FQGNSA. V lost 2 bases to trimming and J lost 3 bases; unmatched junction nucleotides: 4. CDR3 size: 14 residues. Specimen: naive CD4+ T cells sorted from blood. Subset in this sample: CD45RA+ positively selected. The receptor was isolated from a man in his thirties or forties in good health. This sequence joins TRBV7-2 and TRBJ2-7; TRBD2 agrees at 7 bases. CDR3 sequence reads: CASSLRGLNYEQYF. The CDR3 DNA reads as TGTGCCAGCAGCTTAAGGGGACTAAACTACGAGCAGTACTTC.